The following is a T cell receptor beta chain sequence with its context. This sample is drawn from a study of PD-L1 blockade in urothelial cancer. Study context: Median T cell yield from blood was about 130,000.

It was locally advanced or metastatic urothelial carcinoma that patients had. The repertoire was sequenced with immunoSEQ multiplex PCR; TCRdb's copy has only in-frame clones and lacks some. The data hold more than 45,000 clones, with roughly 87% observed a single time. V shed 2 bases, J shed 4 bases, and the junction held 11 bases outside the gene matches. The length of the CDR3 is 18 residues. The germline CDR1 and CDR2 sequences are WSHSY and SAAADI. This sample comprised PBMCs, obtained around atezolizumab (anti-PD-L1) treatment. The chain employs TRBV10-2 and TRBJ2-1; 10 nucleotides align to TRBD2. The clonotype comes from a man aged 70-80 years with urothelial cancer. CDR3 amino acids: CASSETAPGLAMYNEQFF. The CDR3, as DNA: TGCGCCAGCAGTGAGACCGCCCCGGGACTAGCGATGTACAATGAGCAGTTCTTC.